The 8 T cell receptor beta chains below come from one sample, sequenced in a study of cytomegalovirus exposure and HLA in healthy donors. PCR used 60 Vbeta primers and 13 Jbeta primers. This table comes from immunoSEQ multiplex PCR, and its TCRdb copy is limited to in-frame clones, with some not included. The sample has around 80,000 clones, roughly a tenth seen once. Material: PBMCs. These receptors all stem from a man aged 60 to 69 in good health and CMV-seropositive.

The chain employs TRBV13 and TRBJ1-5; D possibly corresponds to TRBD1 (6 bases). Germline V gene sequence: CDR1 PRHDT, CDR2 FYEKMQ (reference sequence). Between the trimmed V and J ends, which lost 0 bases and 0 bases, there was a span of 9 bases. The CDR3 has 16 amino acids. The CDR3 loop reads CASSLGGQVSNQPQHF. CDR3 nucleotide sequence: TGTGCCAGCAGCTTAGGGGGACAAGTTAGCAATCAGCCCCAGCATTTT. Looking up the rest from reference TRBV13 and TRBJ1-5 gives the full variable domain: AAGVIQSPRHLIKEKRETATLKCYPIPRHDTVYWYQQGPGQDPQFLISFYEKMQSDKGSIPDRFSAQQFSDYHSELNMSSLELGDSALYFCASSLGGQVSNQPQHFGDGTRLSIL.

This clone occurred a few times. The rearrangement joins TRBV7-6 to TRBJ2-7; TRBD2 agrees at 9 bases. Trimming took 1 base from V and 3 from J; bases not matched to a gene: 7. The CDR3 totals 16 residues. Germline CDR1 SGHVS, CDR2 FNYEAQ. CDR3 bases: TGTGCCAGCAGCTTAGGGGGGACTAGCCCCGGCTACGAGCAGTACTTC. It translates to CASSLGGTSPGYEQYF.

Worth noting for this clone: One junction end does not reproduce the germline sequence, and a read error may be involved. The V call is TRBV29-1, the J call TRBJ2-1; weak D call: TRBD2 (7 bases). Germline CDR1 is SQVTM and CDR2 is ANQGSEA. This CDR3 has 16 residues. DNA of the CDR3: TGCAGCGTTGAAAGCTCGAGGGAGGGACACTACAATGAGCCGTTCTTC. Its translation is CSVESSREGHYNEPFF.

This clone was detected a few times. The chain joins TRBV11-3 to TRBJ2-3; TRBD2 agrees at 9 bases. Germline CDR1 reads SGHNT; CDR2 reads YENEEA. The CDR3 is 15 residues long. V shed 0 bases and J 3 bases; nucleotides not matched to a gene: 1. Written as DNA, the CDR3 is TGTGCCAGCAGCTTAGATAGCGGGGGAACAGATACGCAGTATTTT. Residues: CASSLDSGGTDTQYF.

This sequence joins TRBV9 and TRBJ2-3; D possibly corresponds to TRBD1 (6 bases). The CDR3 consists of 17 residues. CDR1 is SGDLS and CDR2 is YYNGEE in the germline V gene. Trimming pared 3 bases from V and 4 bases from J, leaving 21 bases between. CDR3: CASSARIQGLGADTQYF. CDR3 sequence (DNA): TGTGCCAGCAGCGCTCGAATACAGGGTCTGGGCGCAGATACGCAGTATTTT.

There are a few counts of this clone. The gene calls are TRBV7-9 and TRBJ2-7, with 9 bases fitting TRBD1. With V trimmed by 5 bases and J by 5 bases, 7 bases remained unmatched. CDR1 and CDR2 (germline): SEHNR, FQNEAQ (reference sequence). The CDR3 is 14 amino acids. The CDR3 DNA follows: TGTGCCAGCAGCGCACAGGGGGCACCCAACGAGCAGTACTTC. Translated, it gives CASSAQGAPNEQYF.

This clone was picked up a small number of times. The V gene is TRBV5-1, the J gene TRBJ1-2; 7 positions match TRBD1. The CDR3 spans 15 residues. V shed 0 bases and J 5 bases; nucleotides not matched to a gene: 7. Germline lookup yields CDR1 SGHRS and CDR2 YFSETQ. The CDR3 spells CASSLEGTVSYGYTF. The CDR3 nucleotides read TGCGCCAGCAGCTTGGAGGGGACAGTGTCTTATGGCTACACCTTC.

This clone occurred a few times. The same CDR3 is also encoded by other DNA sequences in this sample. The V and J genes are TRBV7-9 and TRBJ1-4, with 8 nucleotides matching TRBD1. CDR1 and CDR2 (germline): SEHNR, FQNEAQ (reference sequence). CDR3 size: 16 residues. Trimming cost V 5 bases and J 8 bases; bases outside gene matches: 13. The CDR3 DNA reads TGTGCCAGCAGCCCAGGCGGGCAGGGGGCTTACGAAAAACTGTTTTTT. This encodes CASSPGGQGAYEKLFF.